This TCR beta chain is drawn from a study of control samples from healthy donors and cancer patients. Sequencing was performed with immunoSEQ multiplex PCR; in TCRdb, only in-frame clones are kept and a portion is missing. This table holds about 20,000 clones, about 86% found once. The sequence derives from a woman in her 70s with colorectal cancer. Sequenced material: PBMCs.

CDR3 region: CASSPRQGMNTEAFF. The CDR3 nucleotides read TGTGCCAGCAGCCCTCGACAGGGGATGAACACTGAAGCTTTCTTT. The chain is built from TRBV3-1 (or the pseudogene TRBV3-2) and TRBJ1-1; 8 bases align to TRBD1. The J segment lost 0 bases and the V segment lost 4 bases, leaving 4 bases of the junction unmatched. Germline loops: CDR1 LGHDT, CDR2 YNNKEL (reference sequence). This CDR3 region has 15 residues.